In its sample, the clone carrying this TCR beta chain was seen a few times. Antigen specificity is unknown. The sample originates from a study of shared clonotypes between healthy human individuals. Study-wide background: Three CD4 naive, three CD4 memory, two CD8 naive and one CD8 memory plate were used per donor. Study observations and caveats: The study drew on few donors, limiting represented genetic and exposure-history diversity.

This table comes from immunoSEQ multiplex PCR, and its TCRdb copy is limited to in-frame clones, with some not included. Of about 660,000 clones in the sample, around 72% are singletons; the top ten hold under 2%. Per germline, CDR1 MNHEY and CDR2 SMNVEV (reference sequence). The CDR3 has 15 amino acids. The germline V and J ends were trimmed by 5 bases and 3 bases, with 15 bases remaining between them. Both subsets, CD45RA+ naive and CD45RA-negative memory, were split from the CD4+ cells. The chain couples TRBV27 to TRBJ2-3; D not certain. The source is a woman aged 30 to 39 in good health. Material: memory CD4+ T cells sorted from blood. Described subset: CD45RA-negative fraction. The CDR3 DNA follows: TGTGCCAGCAGTGGAATAGCATTTGGGACAGATACGCAGTATTTT. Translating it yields CASSGIAFGTDTQYF.